The TCR beta chain under discussion was sequenced for a study of CD8 T cells in ankylosing spondylitis. This clonotype was seen only a few times. Its specificity is not known. Germline V gene sequence: CDR1 DFQATT, CDR2 SNEGSKA (reference sequence). The CDR3 sequence is 14 residues long. V shed 0 bases and J shed 5 bases, with 14 bases lying between them. TCRdb re-called the 5' RACE reads with MiXCR, one entry per CDR3 protein. This table holds 750,000 to 850,000 distinct CDR3 sequences, about 11% found once. Whole-study findings and limits: Within matched ankylosing spondylitis synovial fluid, disease-linked clones were reportedly significantly enriched. Characteristic, it appeared, of ankylosing spondylitis blood was a TCR beta motif of several highly homologous variants. Earlier authors reported some of these motif variants in reactive arthritis synovial fluid and blood.

The receptor comes from a male donor with ankylosing spondylitis. The genes are TRBV20-1 and TRBJ2-7, with D hard to call. Specimen: blood, either unsorted or a sorted T cell fraction (not recorded which). CDR3: CSAREGSSPDEQYF. The CDR3 region has the DNA TGCAGTGCTAGAGAGGGCAGCTCCCCCGACGAGCAGTACTTC.